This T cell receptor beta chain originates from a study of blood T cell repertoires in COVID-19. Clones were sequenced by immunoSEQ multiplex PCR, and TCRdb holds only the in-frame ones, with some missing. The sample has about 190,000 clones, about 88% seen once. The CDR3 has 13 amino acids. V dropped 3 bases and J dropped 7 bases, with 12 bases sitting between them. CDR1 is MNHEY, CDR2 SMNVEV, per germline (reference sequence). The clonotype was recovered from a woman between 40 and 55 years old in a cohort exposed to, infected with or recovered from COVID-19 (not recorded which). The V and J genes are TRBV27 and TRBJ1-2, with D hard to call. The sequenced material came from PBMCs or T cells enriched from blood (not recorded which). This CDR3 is CASSFRGAGGYTF. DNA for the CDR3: TGTGCCAGCAGTTTTCGGGGAGCCGGTGGCTACACCTTC.